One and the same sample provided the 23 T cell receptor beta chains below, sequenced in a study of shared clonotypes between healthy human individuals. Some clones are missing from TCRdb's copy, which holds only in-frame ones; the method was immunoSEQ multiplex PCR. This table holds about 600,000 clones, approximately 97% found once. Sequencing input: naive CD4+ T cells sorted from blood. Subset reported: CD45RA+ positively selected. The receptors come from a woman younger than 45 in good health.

The CDR3 sequence: CASSQGVEAFF. The CDR3 DNA is TGCGCCAGCAGCCAAGGGGTGGAAGCTTTCTTT. The J gene is TRBJ1-1, the V gene TRBV4-1; D is unresolved. This CDR3 region has 11 residues. Per germline, CDR1 MGHRA and CDR2 YSYEKL. V lost 1 base to trimming and J lost 8 bases, with 5 bases between them.

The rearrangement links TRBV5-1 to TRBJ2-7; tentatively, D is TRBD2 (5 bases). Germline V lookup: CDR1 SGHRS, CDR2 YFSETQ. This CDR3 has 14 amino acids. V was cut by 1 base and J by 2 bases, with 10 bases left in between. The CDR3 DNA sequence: TGCGCCAGCAGCTTGACGGGATTTACCTACGAGCAGTACTTC. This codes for CASSLTGFTYEQYF. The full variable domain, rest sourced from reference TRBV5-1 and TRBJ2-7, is KAGVTQTPRYLIKTRGQQVTLSCSPISGHRSVSWYQQTPGQGLQFLFEYFSETQRNKGNFPGRFSGRQFSNSRSEMNVSTLELGDSALYLCASSLTGFTYEQYFGPGTRLTVT.

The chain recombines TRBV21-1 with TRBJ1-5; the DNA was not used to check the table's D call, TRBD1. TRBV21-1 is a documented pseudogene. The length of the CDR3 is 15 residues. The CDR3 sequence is CASSKGWPGYLPQHF. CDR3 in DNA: TGTGCCAGCAGCAAAGGTTGGCCAGGGTATCTACCCCAGCATTTT.

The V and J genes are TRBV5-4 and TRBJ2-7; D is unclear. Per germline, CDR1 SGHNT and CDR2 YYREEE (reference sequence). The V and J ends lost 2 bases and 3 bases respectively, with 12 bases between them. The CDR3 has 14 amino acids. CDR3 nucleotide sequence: TGTGCCAGCAGCTTTGTTGGGAATGGCTACGAGCAGTACTTC. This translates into CASSFVGNGYEQYF.

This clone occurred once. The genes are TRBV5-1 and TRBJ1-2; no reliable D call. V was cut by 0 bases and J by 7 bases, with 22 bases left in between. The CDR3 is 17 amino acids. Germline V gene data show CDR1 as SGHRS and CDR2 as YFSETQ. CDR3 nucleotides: TGCGCCAGCAGCTTGGCCATGGGTCCTCCTGGCCTTGGTGGCTACACCTTC. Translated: CASSLAMGPPGLGGYTF.

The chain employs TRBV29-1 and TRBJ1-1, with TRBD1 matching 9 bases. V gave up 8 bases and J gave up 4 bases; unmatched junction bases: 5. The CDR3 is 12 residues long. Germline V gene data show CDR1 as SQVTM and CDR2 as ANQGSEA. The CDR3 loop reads CSMGQGGTEAFF. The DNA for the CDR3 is TGCAGCATGGGACAGGGCGGCACTGAAGCTTTCTTT.

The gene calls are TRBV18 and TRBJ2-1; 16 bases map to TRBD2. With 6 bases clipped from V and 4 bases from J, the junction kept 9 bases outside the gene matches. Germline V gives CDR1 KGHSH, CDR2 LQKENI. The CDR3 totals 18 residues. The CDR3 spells CASSFTGTSGRAYNEQFF. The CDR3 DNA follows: TGTGCCAGCTCGTTTACTGGGACTAGCGGGAGGGCGTACAATGAGCAGTTCTTC.

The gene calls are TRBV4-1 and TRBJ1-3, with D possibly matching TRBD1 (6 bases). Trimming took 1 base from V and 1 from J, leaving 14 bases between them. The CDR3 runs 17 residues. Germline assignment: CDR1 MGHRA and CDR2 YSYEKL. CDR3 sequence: CASSQGPKGGSGNTIYF. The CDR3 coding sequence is TGCGCCAGCAGCCAAGGGCCGAAGGGGGGATCTGGAAACACCATATATTTT.

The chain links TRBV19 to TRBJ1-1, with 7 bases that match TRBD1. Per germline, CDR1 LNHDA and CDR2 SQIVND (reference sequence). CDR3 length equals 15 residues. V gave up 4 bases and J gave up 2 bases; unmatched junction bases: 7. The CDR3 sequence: CASSTLGQKNTEAFF. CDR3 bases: TGTGCCAGTAGTACCTTGGGACAGAAAAACACTGAAGCTTTCTTT.

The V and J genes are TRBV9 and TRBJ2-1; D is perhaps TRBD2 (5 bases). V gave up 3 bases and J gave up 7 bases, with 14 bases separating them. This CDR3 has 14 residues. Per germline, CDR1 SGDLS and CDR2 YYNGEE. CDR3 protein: CASSASPLANEQFF. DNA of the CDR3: TGTGCCAGCAGCGCTTCCCCTCTAGCAAATGAGCAGTTCTTC.

CDR3 region: CARAEGLQETQYF. CDR3 in DNA: TGTGCCAGGGCGGAGGGTCTCCAAGAGACCCAGTACTTC. The chain carries TRBV19 and TRBJ2-5, with D perhaps matching TRBD2 (6 bases). The CDR3 has 13 amino acids. V was shortened by 9 bases and J by 1 base, with 12 bases between the two germline ends. Germline CDR1 and CDR2: LNHDA and SQIVND (reference sequence).

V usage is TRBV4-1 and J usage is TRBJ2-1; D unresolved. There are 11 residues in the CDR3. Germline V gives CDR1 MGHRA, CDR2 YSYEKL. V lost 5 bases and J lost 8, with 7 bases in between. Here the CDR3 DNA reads TGCGCCAGCAGCTATAGGGATGAGCAGTTCTTC. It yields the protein CASSYRDEQFF.

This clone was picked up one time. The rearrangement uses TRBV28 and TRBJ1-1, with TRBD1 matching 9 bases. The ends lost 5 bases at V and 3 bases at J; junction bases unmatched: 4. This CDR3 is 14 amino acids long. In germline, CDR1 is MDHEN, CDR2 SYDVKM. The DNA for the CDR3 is TGTGCCAGCAGTCCAGGGGACAGGGACACTGAAGCTTTCTTT. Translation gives CASSPGDRDTEAFF.

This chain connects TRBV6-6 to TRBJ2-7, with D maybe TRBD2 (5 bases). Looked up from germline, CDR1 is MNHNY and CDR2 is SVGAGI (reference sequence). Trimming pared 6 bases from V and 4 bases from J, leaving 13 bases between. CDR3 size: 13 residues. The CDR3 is CASRMDSLYEQYF. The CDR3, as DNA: TGTGCCAGCAGGATGGACTCCCTATACGAGCAGTACTTC.

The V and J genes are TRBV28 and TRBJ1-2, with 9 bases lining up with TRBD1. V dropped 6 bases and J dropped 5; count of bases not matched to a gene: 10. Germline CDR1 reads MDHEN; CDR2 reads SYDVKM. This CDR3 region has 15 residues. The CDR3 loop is CASRYTGGPSYGYTF. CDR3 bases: TGTGCCAGCAGATATACAGGGGGCCCGTCTTATGGCTACACCTTC.

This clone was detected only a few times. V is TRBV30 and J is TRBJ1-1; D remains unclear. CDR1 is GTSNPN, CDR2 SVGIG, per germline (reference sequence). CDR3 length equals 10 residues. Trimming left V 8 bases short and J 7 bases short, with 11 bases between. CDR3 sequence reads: CAAFGVEAFF. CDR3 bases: TGTGCCGCATTCGGGGTTGAAGCTTTCTTT.

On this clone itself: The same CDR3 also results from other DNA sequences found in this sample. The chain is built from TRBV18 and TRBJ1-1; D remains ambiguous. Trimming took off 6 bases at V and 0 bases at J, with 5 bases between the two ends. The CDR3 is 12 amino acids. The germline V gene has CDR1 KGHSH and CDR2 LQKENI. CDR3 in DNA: TGTGCCAGCTCCCCAATGAACACTGAAGCTTTCTTT. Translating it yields CASSPMNTEAFF. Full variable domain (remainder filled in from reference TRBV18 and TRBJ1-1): NAGVMQNPRHLVRRRGQEARLRCSPMKGHSHVYWYRQLPEEGLKFMVYLQKENIIDESGMPKERFSAEFPKEGPSILRIQQVVRGDSAAYFCASSPMNTEAFFGQGTRLTVV.

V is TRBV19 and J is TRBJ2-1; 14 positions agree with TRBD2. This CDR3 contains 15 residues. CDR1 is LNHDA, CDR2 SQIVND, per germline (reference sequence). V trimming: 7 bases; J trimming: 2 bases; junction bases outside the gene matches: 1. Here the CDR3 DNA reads TGTGCCAGTACGACTAGCGGGAGGGCCTACAATGAGCAGTTCTTC. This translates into CASTTSGRAYNEQFF.

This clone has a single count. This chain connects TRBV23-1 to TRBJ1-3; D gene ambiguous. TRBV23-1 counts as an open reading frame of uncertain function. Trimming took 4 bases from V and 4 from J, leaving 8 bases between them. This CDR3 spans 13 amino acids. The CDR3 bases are TGCGCCAGCAGTCTAAGGCGGGGAAACACCATATATTTT. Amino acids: CASSLRRGNTIYF.

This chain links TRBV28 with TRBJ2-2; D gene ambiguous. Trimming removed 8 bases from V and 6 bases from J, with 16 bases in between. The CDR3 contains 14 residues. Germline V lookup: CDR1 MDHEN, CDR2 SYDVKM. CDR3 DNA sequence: TGTGCCAGCGGCAGAGATCGGGTCGCCGGGGAGCTGTTTTTT. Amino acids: CASGRDRVAGELFF.

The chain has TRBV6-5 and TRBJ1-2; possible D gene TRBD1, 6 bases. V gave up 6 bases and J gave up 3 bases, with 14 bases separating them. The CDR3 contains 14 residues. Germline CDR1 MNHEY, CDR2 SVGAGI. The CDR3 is CASREQGSHYGYTF. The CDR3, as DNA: TGTGCCAGCAGGGAACAGGGCTCCCACTATGGCTACACCTTC.

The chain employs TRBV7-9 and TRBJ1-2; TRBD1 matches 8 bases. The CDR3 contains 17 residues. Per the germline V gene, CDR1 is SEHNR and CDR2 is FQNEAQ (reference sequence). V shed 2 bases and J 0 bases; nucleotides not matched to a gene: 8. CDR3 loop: CASSLSDRASPNYGYTF. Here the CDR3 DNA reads TGTGCCAGCAGCTTATCGGACAGGGCCAGCCCTAACTATGGCTACACCTTC.

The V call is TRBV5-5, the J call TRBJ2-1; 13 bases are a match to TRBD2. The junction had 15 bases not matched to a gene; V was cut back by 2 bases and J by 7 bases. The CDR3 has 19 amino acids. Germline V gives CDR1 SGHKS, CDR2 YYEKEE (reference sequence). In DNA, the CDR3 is TGTGCCAGCAGCTTCCTCTTAAGACTAGCGGGAGGTGATTTGAATGAGCAGTTCTTC. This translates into CASSFLLRLAGGDLNEQFF.